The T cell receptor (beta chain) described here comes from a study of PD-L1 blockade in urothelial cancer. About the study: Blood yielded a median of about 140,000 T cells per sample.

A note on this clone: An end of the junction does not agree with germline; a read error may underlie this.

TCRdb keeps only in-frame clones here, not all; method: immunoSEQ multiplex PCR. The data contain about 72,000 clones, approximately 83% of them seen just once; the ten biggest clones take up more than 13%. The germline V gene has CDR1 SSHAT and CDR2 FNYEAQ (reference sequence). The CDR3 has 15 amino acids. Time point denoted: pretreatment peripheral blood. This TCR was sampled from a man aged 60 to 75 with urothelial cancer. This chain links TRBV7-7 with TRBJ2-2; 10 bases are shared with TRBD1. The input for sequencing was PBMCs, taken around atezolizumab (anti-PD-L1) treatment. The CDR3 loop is CASSWGTGATGELFF. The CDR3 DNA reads TGTGCTAGCAGCTGGGGGACAGGGGCCACCGGGGAGCTGTTTTTT.